This paragraph reports one T cell receptor beta chain. Its antigen is unknown. This specimen comes from a study of tumor-infiltrating lymphocytes in localized non-small cell lung cancer. The wider study: Each patient gave resected tumor and non-adjacent uninvolved lung tissue.

Study-wide findings and caveats: Technical variation could not be separated from intratumor heterogeneity here.

Germline-derived CDR1 and CDR2 are KGHSH and LQKENI. This CDR3 has 15 residues. V was trimmed by 2 bases and J by 0 bases, leaving 10 bases between them. Libraries were prepared by immunoSEQ multiplex PCR; TCRdb keeps only in-frame clonotypes and omits some of them. The sample records about 23,000 clones, 73% being singletons. Material: lung tumor tissue. This chain links TRBV18 with TRBJ1-2; TRBD1 might be the D (5 bases). The origin of this receptor is a human donor with non-small cell lung cancer. The CDR3 loop reads CASSPIQDTNYGYTF. The CDR3 DNA sequence: TGTGCCAGCTCACCAATACAGGATACTAACTATGGCTACACCTTC.